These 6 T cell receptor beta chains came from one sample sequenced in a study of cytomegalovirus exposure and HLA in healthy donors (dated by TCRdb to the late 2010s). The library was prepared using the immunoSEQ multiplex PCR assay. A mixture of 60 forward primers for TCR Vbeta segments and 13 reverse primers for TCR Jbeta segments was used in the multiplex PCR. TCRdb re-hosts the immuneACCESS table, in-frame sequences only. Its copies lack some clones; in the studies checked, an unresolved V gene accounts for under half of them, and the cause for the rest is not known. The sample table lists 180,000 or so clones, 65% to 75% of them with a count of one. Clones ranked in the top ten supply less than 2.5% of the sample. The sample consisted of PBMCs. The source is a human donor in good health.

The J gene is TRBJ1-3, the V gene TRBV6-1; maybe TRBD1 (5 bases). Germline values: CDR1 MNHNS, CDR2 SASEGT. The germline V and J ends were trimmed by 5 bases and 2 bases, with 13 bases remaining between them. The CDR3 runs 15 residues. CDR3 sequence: CASSQSGTPGNTIYF. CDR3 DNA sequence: TGTGCCAGCAGTCAGAGTGGGACTCCTGGAAACACCATATATTTT.

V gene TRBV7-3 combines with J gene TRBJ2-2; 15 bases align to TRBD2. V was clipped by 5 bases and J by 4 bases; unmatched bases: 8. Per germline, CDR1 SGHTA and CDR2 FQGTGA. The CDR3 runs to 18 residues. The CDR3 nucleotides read TGTGCCAGCAGCCCTGATGGACTAGCGGGGGGGTTCACCGGGGAGCTGTTTTTT. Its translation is CASSPDGLAGGFTGELFF.

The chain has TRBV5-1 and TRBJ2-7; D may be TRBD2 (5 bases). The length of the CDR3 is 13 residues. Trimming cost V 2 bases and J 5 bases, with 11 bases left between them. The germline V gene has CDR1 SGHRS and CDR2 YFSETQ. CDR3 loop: CASSFIERDEQYF. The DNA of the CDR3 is TGCGCCAGCAGCTTTATTGAGAGGGACGAGCAGTACTTC. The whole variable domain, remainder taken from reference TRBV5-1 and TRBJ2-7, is KAGVTQTPRYLIKTRGQQVTLSCSPISGHRSVSWYQQTPGQGLQFLFEYFSETQRNKGNFPGRFSGRQFSNSRSEMNVSTLELGDSALYLCASSFIERDEQYFGPGTRLTVT.

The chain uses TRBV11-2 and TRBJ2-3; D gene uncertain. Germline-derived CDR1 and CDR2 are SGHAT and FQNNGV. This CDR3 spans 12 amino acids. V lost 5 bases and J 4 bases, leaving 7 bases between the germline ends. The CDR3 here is CASSPVADTQYF. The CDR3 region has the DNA TGTGCCAGCAGCCCAGTGGCAGATACGCAGTATTTT.

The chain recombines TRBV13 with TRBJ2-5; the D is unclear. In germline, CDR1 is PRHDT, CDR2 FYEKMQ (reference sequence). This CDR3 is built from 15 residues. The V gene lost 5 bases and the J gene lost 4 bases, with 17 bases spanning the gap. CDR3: CASSPRGTSGETQYF. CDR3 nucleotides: TGTGCCAGCAGCCCCCGCGGCACCTCGGGAGAGACCCAGTACTTC.

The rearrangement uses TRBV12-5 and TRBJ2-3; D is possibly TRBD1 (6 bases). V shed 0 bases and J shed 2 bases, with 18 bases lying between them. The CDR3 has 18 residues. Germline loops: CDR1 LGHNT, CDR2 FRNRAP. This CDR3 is CASGLVGSGQGLTDTQYF. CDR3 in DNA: TGTGCTAGTGGTTTGGTAGGATCCGGCCAGGGGCTCACAGATACGCAGTATTTT.